The subject of this entry is one T cell receptor beta chain. MiXCR was run by TCRdb on the 5' RACE reads, yielding one entry per CDR3 protein. The table includes about 57,000 distinct CDR3 sequences, about 28% detected once. The germline gives CDR1 SGHRS, CDR2 YFSETQ. V shed 1 base and J 1 base; nucleotides not matched to a gene: 4. This CDR3 has 15 residues. CD4+CD45RO+CD25- cells were isolated as memory CD4+ T cells. The TCR comes from a female donor with breast cancer. The sequenced sample consisted of tumor-infiltrating memory CD4+ T cells sorted from the breast tumor. Subset noted: memory CD4+ T cells, CD4+CD45RO+CD25-. This chain connects TRBV5-1 to TRBJ1-1; 7 nucleotides line up with TRBD1. The CDR3 reads CASSLLTGRNTEAFF. CDR3 nucleotide sequence: TGCGCCAGCAGCTTGCTGACAGGGAGGAACACTGAAGCTTTCTTT. Full variable domain (rest looked up from reference TRBV5-1 and TRBJ1-1): KAGVTQTPRYLIKTRGQQVTLSCSPISGHRSVSWYQQTPGQGLQFLFEYFSETQRNKGNFPGRFSGRQFSNSRSEMNVSTLELGDSALYLCASSLLTGRNTEAFFGQGTRLTVV.